These T cell receptor beta chains were read from a single sample in a study of blood T cell dynamics during melanoma immunotherapy. This table comes from immunoSEQ multiplex PCR, and its TCRdb copy is limited to in-frame clones, with some not included. The table has a few thousand clones, around 90% seen once. Sequences were derived from blood, sampled from a patient treated with checkpoint blockade. These receptors were obtained from a human donor with melanoma. Both conserved end residues are part of each CDR3. Each record gives: J gene, D gene, clone size, V gene, CDR3 protein, CDR3 DNA. D genes are given only for firm matches. Not every row has a clone size; where given, it reads once, few, many or a size class.

TRBJ2-7	NA	NA	TRBV5-1	CASSPLTESYEQYF	TGCGCCAGCAGCCCCCTGACTGAATCCTACGAGCAGTACTTC
TRBJ1-5	NA	NA	TRBV6-5	CASSYRPGSNQPQHF	TGTGCCAGCAGTTACCGGCCAGGGAGCAATCAGCCCCAGCATTTT
TRBJ2-7	NA	NA	TRBV5-5	CASSGSSYEQYF	TGTGCCAGCAGCGGGAGCTCCTACGAGCAGTACTTC
TRBJ2-7	NA	NA	TRBV7-9	CASKHEWGYEQYF	TGTGCCAGCAAACACGAGTGGGGCTACGAGCAGTACTTC
TRBJ2-7	TRBD2	NA	TRBV4-2	CASSTLAGEYYEQYF	TGTGCCAGCAGCACCCTAGCGGGAGAGTACTACGAGCAGTACTTC
TRBJ2-7	TRBD1	NA	TRBV6-5	CASTHLPTGDEQYF	TGTGCCAGCACCCACCTCCCCACAGGGGATGAGCAGTACTTC
TRBJ2-7	NA	once	TRBV18	CASSPPDNSYEQYF	TGTGCCAGCTCACCACCTGACAACTCCTACGAGCAGTACTTC
TRBJ2-6	TRBD2	once	TRBV5-1	CASSLDLAGGAGANVLTF	TGCGCCAGCAGCTTGGATCTAGCGGGAGGTGCTGGGGCCAACGTCCTGACTTTC
TRBJ2-7	NA	NA	TRBV7-2	CASSSQGPPIFDEQYF	TGTGCCAGCAGCTCCCAGGGACCACCGATTTTTGACGAGCAGTACTTC
TRBJ1-1	NA	NA	TRBV15	CATSREAGFIAEAFF	TGTGCCACCAGCAGAGAAGCCGGGTTTATCGCTGAAGCTTTCTTT
TRBJ2-7	NA	once	TRBV30	CAWSAQAYYEQYF	TGTGCCTGGAGTGCCCAAGCTTATTACGAGCAGTACTTC
TRBJ2-1	TRBD2	NA	TRBV5-1	CASSGGLEVEQFF	TGCGCCAGCAGCGGGGGACTAGAGGTTGAGCAGTTCTTC
TRBJ2-5	NA	NA	TRBV7-9	CASSSPWGDQETQYF	TGTGCCAGCAGCTCCCCGTGGGGGGACCAAGAGACCCAGTACTTC
TRBJ2-7	TRBD1	NA	TRBV27	CASRKTGQGIYEQYF	TGTGCCAGCAGGAAAACGGGACAGGGGATCTACGAGCAGTACTTC
TRBJ2-2	NA	NA	TRBV4-2	CASSQQGLSNTGELFF	TGTGCCAGCAGCCAACAGGGTCTGTCAAACACCGGGGAGCTGTTTTTT
TRBJ1-2	NA	NA	TRBV9	CASSVNPGGGGGYGYTF	TGTGCCAGCAGCGTAAACCCCGGCGGGGGCGGTGGCTATGGCTACACCTTC
TRBJ1-6	NA	NA	TRBV30	CAWSVLGNSPLHF	TGTGCCTGGAGTGTATTGGGTAATTCACCCCTCCACTTT
TRBJ1-1	TRBD1	NA	TRBV9	CASSSGGGGWNTEAFF	TGTGCCAGCAGCTCAGGGGGCGGGGGCTGGAACACTGAAGCTTTCTTT
TRBJ2-7	TRBD1	NA	TRBV6-1	CASSEGQGGEQYF	TGTGCCAGCAGTGAGGGACAGGGGGGCGAGCAGTACTTC
TRBJ1-1	NA	few	TRBV5-1	CASSFLGLANTEAFF	TGCGCCAGCAGCTTCCTAGGTCTGGCGAACACTGAAGCTTTCTTT
TRBJ1-5	NA	NA	TRBV19	CASSLGTRVSNQPQHF	TGTGCCAGTAGTCTGGGGACTCGCGTGAGCAATCAGCCCCAGCATTTT
TRBJ2-7	NA	once	TRBV19	CASKSQGENEQYF	TGTGCCAGTAAAAGCCAGGGTGAAAACGAGCAGTACTTC
TRBJ2-3	TRBD2	NA	TRBV11-3	CASSSGLAGSTDTQYF	TGTGCCAGCAGCTCCGGACTAGCGGGGAGCACAGATACGCAGTATTTT
TRBJ2-3	NA	NA	TRBV4-2	CASSQVESRTDTQYF	TGTGCCAGCAGCCAAGTCGAGAGCCGCACAGATACGCAGTATTTT
TRBJ1-4	TRBD1	NA	TRBV6-5	CASSRTGDNEKLFF	TGTGCCAGCAGTAGGACAGGGGATAATGAAAAACTGTTTTTT
TRBJ1-5	TRBD1	NA	TRBV19	CASNSLTGTGVGQPQHF	TGTGCCAGTAACTCACTTACCGGGACAGGGGTAGGTCAGCCCCAGCATTTT
TRBJ1-5	NA	NA	TRBV6-1	CASTEAGGRNQPQHF	TGTGCCAGCACTGAGGCGGGGGGCCGCAATCAGCCCCAGCATTTT
TRBJ2-4	NA	NA	TRBV19	CASSRDRLNQYF	TGTGCCAGTAGTCGGGACCGCCTTAATCAGTACTTC
TRBJ2-7	TRBD2	NA	TRBV18	CASSALSGLAFYEQYF	TGTGCCAGCTCAGCACTTTCGGGACTAGCATTCTACGAGCAGTACTTC
TRBJ2-3	NA	NA	TRBV7-2	CASCVGPAGTDTQYF	TGTGCCAGCTGCGTGGGGCCTGCGGGCACAGATACGCAGTATTTT